The present T cell receptor (beta chain) was sequenced within a study of identical twins. Study-level results: Beta out-of-frame sequences displayed a weaker excess of sharing between twins.

Notes on this clonotype: What it recognizes is unknown.

Template switching added a universal primer binding site, and final cDNA carried unique molecular identifiers. TCRdb recomputed calls from the 5' RACE reads with MiXCR, one row per CDR3 protein. Seen here are approximately 590,000 distinct CDR3 sequences, nearly 10% observed once, and the top ten hold approximately 3.2%. V was clipped by 4 bases and J by 4 bases; unmatched bases: 11. Germline values: CDR1 DFQATT, CDR2 SNEGSKA (reference sequence). The CDR3 extends over 15 amino acids. Every donor was a healthy Caucasian. The sample was also reused in another study, on yellow fever vaccine responses in identical twins.

The sequencing sample was made of PBMCs. The TCR sequence derives from a woman younger than 30 in good health. This chain uses TRBV20-1 with TRBJ2-3; 7 bases map to TRBD2. The CDR3 loop is CSAIPPREMADTQYF. Here the CDR3 DNA reads TGCAGTGCTATCCCGCCGCGGGAGATGGCAGATACGCAGTATTTT.